Listed here are 13 T cell receptor beta chains from one sample, sequenced in a study of T cells in Graves' hyperthyroidism and ophthalmopathy. Amplified TCR beta CDR3 regions derived from RNA transcripts. The HTBI primer set was used in a first-round RT-PCR of the TCR CDR3. TCRdb redid the calling of the multiplex PCR reads with MiXCR, one entry per CDR3 protein. The sample consists of about 540,000 distinct CDR3 sequences, 35% to 55% of them appearing once. Sequences were obtained from peripheral blood or thyroid tissue (not recorded which). Source of these receptors: a young woman with Graves' hyperthyroidism.

The V and J genes are TRBV7-9 and TRBJ1-6; D call uncertain. CDR3 length equals 16 residues. Trimming took 4 bases from V and 13 from J, leaving 23 bases between them. CDR1 is SEHNR and CDR2 is FQNEAQ in the germline V gene (reference sequence). In nucleotides, the CDR3 is TGTGCCAGCAGCTCTCCGAGCCCAGCACCTATTCAGCCCCTCCACTTT. It is translated as CASSSPSPAPIQPLHF. Full variable domain (remainder filled in from reference TRBV7-9 and TRBJ1-6): DTGVSQNPRHKITKRGQNVTFRCDPISEHNRLYWYRQTLGQGPEFLTYFQNEAQLEKSRLLSDRFSAERPKGSFSTLEIQRTEQGDSAMYLCASSSPSPAPIQPLHFGNGTRLTVT.

To note about this clonotype: It may be a read error: a sequence one base away is much more abundant. The CDR3 region has the DNA TGTGCCATCAGCTCCAAGCCCGACAGGGCAGGGGAGCAGTACTTC. This sequence encodes CAISSKPDRAGEQYF. This chain links TRBV10-3 with TRBJ2-7; 7 bases map to TRBD1. V shed 6 bases and J 7 bases; nucleotides not matched to a gene: 15. From germline, CDR1 is ENHRY and CDR2 SYGVKD. The CDR3 loop spans 15 amino acids.

J is TRBJ2-7 and V is TRBV7-6, with TRBD2 as a possible D gene (6 bases). Germline CDR1 reads SGHVS; CDR2 reads FNYEAQ. The CDR3 extends over 15 amino acids. V lost 0 bases and J 2 bases, leaving 11 bases between the germline ends. In nucleotides, the CDR3 is TGTGCCAGCAGCTTAGCCACTAGCCGACCCTACGAGCAGTACTTC. It is translated as CASSLATSRPYEQYF. The whole variable domain, filled in from reference TRBV7-6 and TRBJ2-7, reads GAGVSQSPRYKVTKRGQDVALRCDPISGHVSLYWYRQALGQGPEFLTYFNYEAQQDKSGLPNDRFSAERPEGSISTLTIQRTEQRDSAMYRCASSLATSRPYEQYFGPGTRLTVT.

This clonotype was recorded a few times. The CDR3 here is CSVRDRAAEQFF. The CDR3 DNA follows: TGCAGCGTTAGGGACCGGGCCGCCGAGCAGTTCTTC. The chain links TRBV29-1 to TRBJ2-1; D might be TRBD1 or TRBD2, each matching 5 bases. The CDR3 sequence is 12 residues long. Germline V lookup: CDR1 SQVTM, CDR2 ANQGSEA. V was clipped by 5 bases and J by 10 bases, with 15 bases between them.

The CDR3 bases are TGTGCCAGCAGTTACTGGGGAGGTACTGAAGCTTTCTTT. This encodes CASSYWGGTEAFF. The chain has TRBV6-5 and TRBJ1-1; no reliable D call. V lost 1 base to trimming and J lost 5 bases, with 8 bases between them. This CDR3 is built from 13 residues. Germline-derived CDR1 and CDR2 are MNHEY and SVGAGI.

This clonotype was seen repeatedly, ten times or more. The chain couples TRBV7-3 to TRBJ2-2; D ambiguous. The germline CDR1 and CDR2 sequences are SGHTA and FQGTGA. This CDR3 has 17 amino acids. V dropped 5 bases and J dropped 1 base, with 17 bases sitting between them. The CDR3: CASSPTGYSRNTGELFF. The CDR3 bases are TGTGCCAGCAGCCCCACGGGTTATAGCAGGAACACCGGGGAGCTGTTTTTT.

The chain has TRBV6-4 and TRBJ1-5; D remains unclear. Germline V gives CDR1 MRHNA, CDR2 SNTAGT. The CDR3 covers 16 residues. Deletions cut 5 bases from V and 3 bases from J, with 17 bases between. CDR3 loop: CASSYRFTDLNQPQHF. In DNA, the CDR3 is TGTGCCAGCAGTTACCGCTTCACGGATCTCAATCAGCCCCAGCATTTT.

This chain connects TRBV12-3 or TRBV12-4 to TRBJ2-1; D might be TRBD1 or TRBD2, each matching 5 bases. Trimming left V 7 bases short and J 4 bases short, with 23 bases between. This CDR3 is built from 17 residues. For the CDR3, the DNA is TGTGCCAGCACTTCGAAGGGGAGCTCCGGCTTTTACAATGAGCAGTTCTTC. Translating it yields CASTSKGSSGFYNEQFF.

To note about this clonotype: The junction shows a germline mismatch at one end, possibly a read error. The rearrangement joins TRBV7-2 to TRBJ2-7; 9 bases fit TRBD1. Germline V gene lookup returns CDR1 SGHTA and CDR2 FQGNSA. CDR3 length equals 16 residues. CDR3 sequence: CASSVAAGTGTYEQYF. The DNA for the CDR3 is TGTGCCAGCAGCGTAGCCGCCGGGACAGGGACCTACGAGCAGTACTTC.

This clonotype was seen repeatedly, ten times or more. V and J are TRBV6-4 and TRBJ1-5, with D perhaps matching TRBD1 (5 bases). Trimming removed 0 bases from V and 2 bases from J, with 14 bases in between. The germline gives CDR1 MRHNA, CDR2 SNTAGT. This CDR3 is 17 amino acids long. CDR3 in amino acids: CASSDSRRGNRNQPQHF. The CDR3 region has the DNA TGTGCCAGCAGTGACTCGCGGAGGGGAAACCGCAATCAGCCCCAGCATTTT.

This clonotype was picked up many times. This chain links TRBV29-1 with TRBJ2-7, with no clear D. V shed 4 bases and J shed 1 base, with 5 bases lying between them. This CDR3 has 11 amino acids. Germline V gene sequence: CDR1 SQVTM, CDR2 ANQGSEA. The DNA of the CDR3 is TGCAGCGTTGGGAATTCCTACGAGCAGTACTTC. Its protein product is CSVGNSYEQYF.

This clonotype has ten or more counts. The chain employs TRBV4-1 and TRBJ1-2; a possible D gene is TRBD1 (6 bases). Germline-derived CDR1 and CDR2 are MGHRA and YSYEKL. Trimming left V 4 bases short and J 6 bases short, with 18 bases between. The CDR3 is 15 residues long. CDR3 residues: CASSPQPGTTDGYTF. As DNA, the CDR3 is TGCGCCAGCAGCCCACAACCCGGGACAACCGATGGCTACACCTTC.

The rearrangement joins TRBV20-1 to TRBJ2-3; 7 bases match TRBD2. Germline V lookup: CDR1 DFQATT, CDR2 SNEGSKA (reference sequence). This CDR3 region has 15 residues. V dropped 3 bases and J dropped 3; count of bases not matched to a gene: 9. The CDR3 sequence is CSASGSGTQTDTQYF. The CDR3 DNA is TGCAGTGCTAGCGGGAGCGGGACTCAGACAGATACGCAGTATTTT.